These T cell receptor beta chains were read from a single sample in a study of CD8 T cells in ankylosing spondylitis. TCRdb re-analysed the 5' RACE reads in MiXCR, keeping a single row per CDR3 protein. The repertoire holds more than 650,000 distinct CDR3 sequences, with over 9.5% as singletons. Input material: blood, either unsorted or a sorted T cell fraction (not recorded which). These receptors were collected from a male donor with ankylosing spondylitis. The CDR3 runs from the conserved cysteine through the conserved F or W. The D gene is left open where the match is weak. Clone size is given for some rows only: seen once, a few or many times, or a class if the clone is expanded.

cdr3_aa	cdr3_nt	j_call	d_call	clone_size	cdr3_length	v_call
CASSARQEAYEQYF	TGTGCCAGCAGCGCCCGACAGGAAGCCTACGAGCAGTACTTC	TRBJ2-7	-	-	14	TRBV5-4
CASSFGVVGTDTQYF	TGTGCCAGCAGCTTTGGTGTTGTTGGGACAGATACGCAGTATTTT	TRBJ2-3	-	few	15	TRBV7-2
CASSLRRGWGEQFF	TGTGCCAGCAGCTTACGGCGAGGGTGGGGTGAGCAGTTCTTC	TRBJ2-1	-	-	14	TRBV7-9
CASTPSRVSYEQYF	TGTGCCAGCACCCCCAGTAGGGTCTCCTACGAGCAGTACTTC	TRBJ2-7	-	many	14	TRBV7-2
CSVQGSGNQPQHF	TGCAGCGTCCAGGGGTCCGGCAATCAGCCCCAGCATTTT	TRBJ1-5	-	few	13	TRBV29-1
CSACPYAETQYF	TGCAGTGCTTGCCCTTATGCAGAGACCCAGTACTTC	TRBJ2-5	-	few	12	TRBV20-1
CASSWAGTQYF	TGTGCCAGCAGTTGGGCGGGTACGCAGTATTTT	TRBJ2-3	-	-	11	TRBV5-8
CASSRDEAYEQYF	TGTGCCAGCAGTAGGGACGAAGCCTACGAGCAGTACTTC	TRBJ2-7	-	-	13	TRBV6-6
CSARATGTGSYNEQFF	TGCAGTGCTAGAGCCACCGGGACAGGGTCCTACAATGAGCAGTTCTTC	TRBJ2-1	TRBD1	few	16	TRBV20-1
CASSQTGVGTEAFF	TGTGCCAGCAGCCAGACAGGGGTTGGGACTGAAGCTTTCTTT	TRBJ1-1	TRBD1	many	14	TRBV14
CASSMQTVYEQYF	TGTGCCAGCAGTATGCAAACAGTCTACGAGCAGTACTTC	TRBJ2-7	-	-	13	TRBV6-6
CASRPRTSPETQYF	TGTGCCAGCAGACCCCGGACTAGCCCAGAGACCCAGTACTTC	TRBJ2-5	TRBD2	-	14	TRBV7-9
CASRSTGSREDTQYF	TGTGCAAGTCGCTCCACCGGCTCGAGGGAAGATACGCAGTATTTT	TRBJ2-3	-	-	15	TRBV12-2
CASSPARGPPTYEQYF	TGTGCCAGCTCACCGGCACGGGGGCCGCCCACCTACGAGCAGTACTTC	TRBJ2-7	-	few	16	TRBV18
CSARTTGAIAEKLFF	TGCAGTGCTCGCACCACAGGGGCCATCGCGGAAAAACTGTTTTTT	TRBJ1-4	TRBD1	-	15	TRBV20-1
CASSYGTVYYNEQFF	TGTGCCAGCAGTTACGGTACGGTTTATTACAATGAGCAGTTCTTC	TRBJ2-1	-	many	15	TRBV6-5
CASSLSSSGRGELFF	TGCGCCAGCAGCTTGTCGTCTAGCGGGAGAGGGGAGCTGTTTTTT	TRBJ2-2	TRBD2	-	15	TRBV5-1
CARSFSCRLYEQYF	TGTGCCAGAAGCTTTTCGTGCAGGCTGTACGAGCAGTACTTC	TRBJ2-7	-	-	14	TRBV5-3
CSAPRRQANTEAFF	TGCAGTGCTCCGCGGCGACAGGCGAACACTGAAGCTTTCTTT	TRBJ1-1	-	-	14	TRBV20-1
CASSSWDSSGYGYTF	TGTGCCAGCAGTTCCTGGGACAGCTCCGGATATGGCTACACCTTC	TRBJ1-2	TRBD1	few	15	TRBV12-3/TRBV12-4
CAISVKGAETQYF	TGTGCCATCAGTGTTAAGGGTGCCGAGACCCAGTACTTC	TRBJ2-5	-	few	13	TRBV10-3
CASSTPGTLRDTQYF	TGTGCCAGCAGTACACCCGGGACTTTGCGAGATACGCAGTATTTT	TRBJ2-3	-	few	15	TRBV25-1
CASSYVPSGGFETQYF	TGTGCCAGCAGTTACGTCCCTAGCGGGGGTTTCGAGACCCAGTACTTC	TRBJ2-5	TRBD2	few	16	TRBV6-5